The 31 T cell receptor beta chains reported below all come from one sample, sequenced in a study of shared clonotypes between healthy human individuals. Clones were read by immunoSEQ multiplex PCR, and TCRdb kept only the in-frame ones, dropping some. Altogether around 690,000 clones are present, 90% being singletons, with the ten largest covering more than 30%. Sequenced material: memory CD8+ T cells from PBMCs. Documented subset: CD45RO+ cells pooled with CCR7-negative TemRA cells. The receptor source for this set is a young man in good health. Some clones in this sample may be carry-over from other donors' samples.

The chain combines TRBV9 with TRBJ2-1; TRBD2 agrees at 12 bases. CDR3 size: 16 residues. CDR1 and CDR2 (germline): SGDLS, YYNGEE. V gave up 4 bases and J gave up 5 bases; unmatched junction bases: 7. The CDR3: CASSLSGLAGHNEQFF. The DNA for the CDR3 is TGTGCCAGCAGCTTAAGCGGACTAGCGGGACACAATGAGCAGTTCTTC.

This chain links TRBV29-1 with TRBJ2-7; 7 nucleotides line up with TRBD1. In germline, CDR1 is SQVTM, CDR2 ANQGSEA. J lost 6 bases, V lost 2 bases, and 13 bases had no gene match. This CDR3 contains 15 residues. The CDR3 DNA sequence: TGCAGCGTTGAATGGCGAGACAGGGACCTCCTCGAGCAGTACTTC. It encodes CSVEWRDRDLLEQYF.

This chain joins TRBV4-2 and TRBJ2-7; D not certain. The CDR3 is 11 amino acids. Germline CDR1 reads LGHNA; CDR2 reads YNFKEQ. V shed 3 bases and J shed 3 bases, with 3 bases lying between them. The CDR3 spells CASSHRYEQYF. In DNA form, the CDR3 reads TGTGCCAGCAGCCACCGCTACGAGCAGTACTTC.

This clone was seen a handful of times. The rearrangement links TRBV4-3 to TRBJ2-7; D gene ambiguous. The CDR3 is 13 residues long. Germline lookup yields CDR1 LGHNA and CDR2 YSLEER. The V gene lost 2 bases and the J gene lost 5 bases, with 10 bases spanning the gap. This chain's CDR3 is CASSQSVLHEQYF. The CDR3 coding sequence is TGCGCCAGCAGCCAATCCGTCCTCCACGAGCAGTACTTC.

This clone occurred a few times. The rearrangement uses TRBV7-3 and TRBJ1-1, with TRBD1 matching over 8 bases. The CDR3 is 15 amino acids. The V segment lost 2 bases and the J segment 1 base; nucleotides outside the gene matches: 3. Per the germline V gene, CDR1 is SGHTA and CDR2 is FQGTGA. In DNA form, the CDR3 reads TGTGCCAGCAGCTTACAGGGGGCCGGGAACACTGAAGCTTTCTTT. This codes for CASSLQGAGNTEAFF.

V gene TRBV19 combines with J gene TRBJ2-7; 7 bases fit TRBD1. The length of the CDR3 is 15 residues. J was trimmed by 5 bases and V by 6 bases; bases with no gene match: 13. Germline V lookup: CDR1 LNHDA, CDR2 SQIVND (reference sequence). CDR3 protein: CASSLIGGASHEQYF. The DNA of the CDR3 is TGTGCCAGTAGCCTAATAGGGGGCGCATCCCACGAGCAGTACTTC.

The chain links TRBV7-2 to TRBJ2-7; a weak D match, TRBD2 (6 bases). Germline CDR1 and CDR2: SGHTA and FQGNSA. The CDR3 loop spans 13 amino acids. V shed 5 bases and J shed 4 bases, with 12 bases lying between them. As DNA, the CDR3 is TGTGCCAGCAGCCCACGGGGGACTTACGAGCAGTACTTC. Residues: CASSPRGTYEQYF.

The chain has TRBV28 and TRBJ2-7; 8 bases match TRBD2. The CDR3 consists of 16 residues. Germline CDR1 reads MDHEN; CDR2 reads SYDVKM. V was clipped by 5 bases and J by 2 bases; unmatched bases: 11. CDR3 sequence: CASSPQSGGDTYEQYF. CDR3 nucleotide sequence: TGTGCCAGCAGTCCCCAGTCGGGGGGGGATACCTACGAGCAGTACTTC.

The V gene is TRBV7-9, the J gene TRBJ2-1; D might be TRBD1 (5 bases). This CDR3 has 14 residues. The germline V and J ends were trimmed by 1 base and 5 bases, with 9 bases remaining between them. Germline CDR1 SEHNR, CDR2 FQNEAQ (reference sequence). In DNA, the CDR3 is TGTGCCAGCAGCTTAGACAGGAGCAACAATGAGCAGTTCTTC. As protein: CASSLDRSNNEQFF.

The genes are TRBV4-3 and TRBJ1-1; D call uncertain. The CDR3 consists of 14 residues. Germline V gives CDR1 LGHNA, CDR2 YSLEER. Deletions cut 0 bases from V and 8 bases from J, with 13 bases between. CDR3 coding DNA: TGCGCCAGCAGCCAAGATTATAGGGCGGAAGAAGCTTTCTTT. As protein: CASSQDYRAEEAFF.

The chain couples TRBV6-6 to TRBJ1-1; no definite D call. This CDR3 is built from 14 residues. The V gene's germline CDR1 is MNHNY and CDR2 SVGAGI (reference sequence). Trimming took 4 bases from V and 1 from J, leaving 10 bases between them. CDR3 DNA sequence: TGTGCCAGCAGTTTCCGAAAGGAGAACACTGAAGCTTTCTTT. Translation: CASSFRKENTEAFF.

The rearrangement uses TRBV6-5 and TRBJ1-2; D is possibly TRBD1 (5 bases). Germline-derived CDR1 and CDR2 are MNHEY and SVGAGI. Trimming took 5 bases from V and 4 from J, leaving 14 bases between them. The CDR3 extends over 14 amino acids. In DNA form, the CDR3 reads TGTGCCAGCAGTCCGAGGGGCAAAGGCTATGGCTACACCTTC. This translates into CASSPRGKGYGYTF.

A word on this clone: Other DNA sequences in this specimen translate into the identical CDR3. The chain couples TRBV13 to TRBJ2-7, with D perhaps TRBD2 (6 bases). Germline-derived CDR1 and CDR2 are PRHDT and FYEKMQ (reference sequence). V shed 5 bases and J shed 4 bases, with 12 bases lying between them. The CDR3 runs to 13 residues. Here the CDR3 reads CASSLRETYEQYF. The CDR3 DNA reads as TGTGCCAGCAGCCTACGGGAGACGTACGAGCAGTACTTC.

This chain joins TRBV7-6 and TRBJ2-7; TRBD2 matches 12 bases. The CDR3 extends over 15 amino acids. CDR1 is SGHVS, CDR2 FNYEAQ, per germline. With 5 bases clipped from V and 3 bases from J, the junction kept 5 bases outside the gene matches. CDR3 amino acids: CASSRTSGIVYEQYF. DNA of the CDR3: TGTGCCAGCAGCCGGACTAGCGGGATAGTCTACGAGCAGTACTTC.

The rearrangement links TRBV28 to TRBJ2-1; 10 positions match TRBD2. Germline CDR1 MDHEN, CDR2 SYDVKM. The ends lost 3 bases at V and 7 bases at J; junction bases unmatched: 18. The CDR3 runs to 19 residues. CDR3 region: CASSFSLAGEDPSGNEQFF. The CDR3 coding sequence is TGTGCCAGCAGTTTTTCGCTAGCGGGAGAGGACCCCTCGGGGAATGAGCAGTTCTTC.

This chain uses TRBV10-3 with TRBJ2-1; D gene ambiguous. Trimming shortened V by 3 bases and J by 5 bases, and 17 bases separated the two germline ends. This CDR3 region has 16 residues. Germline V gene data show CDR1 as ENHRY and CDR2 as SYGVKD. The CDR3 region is CAISDTWAVGDNEQFF. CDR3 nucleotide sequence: TGTGCCATCAGTGATACCTGGGCCGTAGGAGACAATGAGCAGTTCTTC.

CDR3 amino acids: CAISEGAVAKNIQYF. For the CDR3, the DNA is TGTGCCATCAGTGAAGGGGCCGTAGCCAAAAACATTCAGTACTTC. The chain employs TRBV10-3 and TRBJ2-4; TRBD1 might be the D (5 bases). Germline CDR1 reads ENHRY; CDR2 reads SYGVKD. Trimming shortened V by 3 bases and J by 0 bases, and 9 bases separated the two germline ends. The CDR3 extends over 15 amino acids.

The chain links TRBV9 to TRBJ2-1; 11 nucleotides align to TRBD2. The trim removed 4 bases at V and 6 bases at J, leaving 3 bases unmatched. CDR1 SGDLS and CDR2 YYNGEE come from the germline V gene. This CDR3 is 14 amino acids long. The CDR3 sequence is CASSTGLAANEQFF. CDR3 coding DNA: TGTGCCAGCAGCACGGGACTAGCGGCCAATGAGCAGTTCTTC.

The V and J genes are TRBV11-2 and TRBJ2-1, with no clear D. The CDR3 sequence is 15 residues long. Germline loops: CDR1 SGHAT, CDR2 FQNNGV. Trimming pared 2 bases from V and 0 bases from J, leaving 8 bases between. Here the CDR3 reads CASSLSVSSYNEQFF. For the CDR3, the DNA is TGTGCCAGCAGCTTATCGGTTTCCTCCTACAATGAGCAGTTCTTC.

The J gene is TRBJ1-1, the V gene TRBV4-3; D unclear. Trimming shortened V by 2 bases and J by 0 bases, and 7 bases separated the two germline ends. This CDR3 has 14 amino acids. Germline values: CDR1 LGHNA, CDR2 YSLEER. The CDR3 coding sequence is TGCGCCAGCAGCCAATTAGCAATGAACACTGAAGCTTTCTTT. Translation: CASSQLAMNTEAFF.

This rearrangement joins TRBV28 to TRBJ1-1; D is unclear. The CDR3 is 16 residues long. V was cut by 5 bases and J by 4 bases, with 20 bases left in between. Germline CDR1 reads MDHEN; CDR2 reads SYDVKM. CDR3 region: CASSPLGHPVGTEAFF. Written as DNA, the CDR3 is TGTGCCAGCAGTCCACTGGGCCACCCTGTTGGCACTGAAGCTTTCTTT.

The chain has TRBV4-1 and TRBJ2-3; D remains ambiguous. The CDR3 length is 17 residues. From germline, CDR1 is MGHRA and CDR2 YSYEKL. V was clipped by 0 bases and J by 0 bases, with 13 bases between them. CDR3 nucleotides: TGCGCCAGCAGCCAAGACGTCTTGCCACCTAGCACAGATACGCAGTATTTT. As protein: CASSQDVLPPSTDTQYF.

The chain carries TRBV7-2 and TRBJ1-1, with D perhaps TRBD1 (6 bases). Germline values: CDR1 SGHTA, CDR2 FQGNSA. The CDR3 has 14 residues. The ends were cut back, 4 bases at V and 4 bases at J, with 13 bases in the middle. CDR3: CASSSNHRVTEAFF. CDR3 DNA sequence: TGTGCCAGCAGCTCCAATCACAGGGTCACTGAAGCTTTCTTT.

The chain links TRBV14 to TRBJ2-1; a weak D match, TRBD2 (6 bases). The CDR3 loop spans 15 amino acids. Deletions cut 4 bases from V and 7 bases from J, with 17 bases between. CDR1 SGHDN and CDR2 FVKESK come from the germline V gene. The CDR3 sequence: CASSPPRAGWNEQFF. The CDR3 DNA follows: TGTGCCAGCAGCCCTCCGAGGGCGGGGTGGAATGAGCAGTTCTTC.

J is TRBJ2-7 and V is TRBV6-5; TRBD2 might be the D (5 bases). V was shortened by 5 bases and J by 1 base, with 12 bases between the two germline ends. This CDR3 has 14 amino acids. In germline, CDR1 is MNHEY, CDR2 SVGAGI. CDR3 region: CASSRLRGSYEQYF. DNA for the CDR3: TGTGCCAGCAGTCGCCTCCGGGGTTCCTACGAGCAGTACTTC.

CDR3 sequence (DNA): TGTGCCAGTAGTATACGAGTCTATAGCAATCAGCCCCAGCATTTT. This translates into CASSIRVYSNQPQHF. This chain links TRBV19 with TRBJ1-5; D remains ambiguous. CDR1 is LNHDA and CDR2 is SQIVND in the germline V gene (reference sequence). V lost 2 bases, J lost 0 bases, and 8 bases lay in between. The CDR3 runs to 15 residues.

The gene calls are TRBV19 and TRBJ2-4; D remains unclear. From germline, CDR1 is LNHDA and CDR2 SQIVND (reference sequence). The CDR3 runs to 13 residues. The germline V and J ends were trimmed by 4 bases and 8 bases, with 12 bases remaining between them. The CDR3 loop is CASSTLPLDIQYF. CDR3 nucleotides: TGTGCCAGTAGTACGCTCCCCTTGGACATTCAGTACTTC.

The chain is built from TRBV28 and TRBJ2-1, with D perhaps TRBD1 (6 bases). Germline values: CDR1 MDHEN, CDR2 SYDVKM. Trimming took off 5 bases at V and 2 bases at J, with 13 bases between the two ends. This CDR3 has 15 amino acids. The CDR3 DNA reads TGTGCCAGCAGTCCACTGGGGGCAACCTACAATGAGCAGTTCTTC. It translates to CASSPLGATYNEQFF. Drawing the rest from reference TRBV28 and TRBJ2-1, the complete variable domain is DVKVTQSSRYLVKRTGEKVFLECVQDMDHENMFWYRQDPGLGLRLIYFSYDVKMKEKGDIPEGYSVSREKKERFSLILESASTNQTSMYLCASSPLGATYNEQFFGPGTRLTVL.

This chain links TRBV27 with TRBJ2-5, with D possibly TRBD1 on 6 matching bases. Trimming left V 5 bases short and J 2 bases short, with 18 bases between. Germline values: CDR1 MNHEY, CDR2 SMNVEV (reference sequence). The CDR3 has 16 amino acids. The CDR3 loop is CASSPLRVRGQETQYF. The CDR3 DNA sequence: TGTGCCAGCAGTCCCCTGAGGGTGAGGGGGCAAGAGACCCAGTACTTC.

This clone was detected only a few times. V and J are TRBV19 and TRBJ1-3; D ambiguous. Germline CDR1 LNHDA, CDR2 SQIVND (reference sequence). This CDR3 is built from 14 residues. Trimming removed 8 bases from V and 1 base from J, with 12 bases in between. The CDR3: CASSTFSSGNTIYF. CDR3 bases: TGTGCCAGTTCGACATTCAGTTCTGGAAACACCATATATTTT.

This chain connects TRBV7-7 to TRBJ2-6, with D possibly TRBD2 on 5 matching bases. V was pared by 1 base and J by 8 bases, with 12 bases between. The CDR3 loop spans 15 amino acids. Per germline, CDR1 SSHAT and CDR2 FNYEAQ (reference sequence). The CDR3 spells CASSLGEEGPNVLTF. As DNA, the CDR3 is TGTGCCAGCAGCTTAGGGGAAGAGGGCCCCAACGTCCTGACTTTC.